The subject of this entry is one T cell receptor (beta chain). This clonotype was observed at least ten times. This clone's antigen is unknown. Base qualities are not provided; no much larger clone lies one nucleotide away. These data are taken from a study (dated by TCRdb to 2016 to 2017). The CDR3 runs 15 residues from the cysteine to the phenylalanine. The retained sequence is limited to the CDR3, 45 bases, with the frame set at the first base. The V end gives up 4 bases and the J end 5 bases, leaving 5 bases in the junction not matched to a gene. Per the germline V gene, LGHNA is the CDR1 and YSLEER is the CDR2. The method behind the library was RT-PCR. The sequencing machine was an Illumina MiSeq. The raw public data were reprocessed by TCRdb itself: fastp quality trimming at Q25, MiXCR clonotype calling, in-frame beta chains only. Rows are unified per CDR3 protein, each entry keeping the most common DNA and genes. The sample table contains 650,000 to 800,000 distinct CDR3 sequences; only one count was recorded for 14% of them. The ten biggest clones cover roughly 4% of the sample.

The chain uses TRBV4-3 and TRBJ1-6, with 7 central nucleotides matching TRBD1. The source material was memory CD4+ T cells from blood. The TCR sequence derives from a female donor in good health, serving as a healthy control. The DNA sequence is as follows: TGCGCCAGCAGCCCGACGACAGGGAATAATTCACCCCTCCACTTT. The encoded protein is CASSPTTGNNSPLHF.